This paragraph covers one T cell receptor (beta chain) sequence. Its matching antigen is unknown. This entry comes from a study of neoadjuvant nivolumab and ipilimumab in lung cancer. Germline V gene lookup returns CDR1 MNHNS and CDR2 SASEGT. CDR3 length equals 14 residues. The V end was cut by 3 bases, the J end by 4 bases, with 12 bases between. Points from the study as a whole: Only two of four nivolumab-treated tumors gained richness and clonality by surgery.

Some clones are missing from TCRdb's copy, which holds only in-frame ones; the method was immunoSEQ multiplex PCR. This sample has 25,000 to 30,000 clones, with 82% found just once. The V call is TRBV6-1, the J call TRBJ1-2; D unclear. The sequences come from tumor tissue, collected after neoadjuvant nivolumab, alone or with ipilimumab, at or shortly before surgery. This clonotype originated in an adult with non-small cell lung cancer. The chain's CDR3 is CASSDRAAAYGYTF. The CDR3 nucleotides are TGTGCCAGCAGTGACCGAGCAGCAGCCTATGGCTACACCTTC.